This TCR gamma chain came from a study of gamma delta lymphoproliferative disorders and STAT genes. Study in general: The LymphoTrack Dx TCRG Assay amplified gamma chains from at least 50 ng of genomic DNA. The EuroClonality-NGS protocol was used to prepare delta libraries.

This CDR3 spans 15 amino acids. Trimming took 0 bases from V and 6 from J; bases not matched to a gene: 11. Germline V gene lookup returns CDR1 EGSNGY and CDR2 YDSYNSKV. Findings of the study overall: Control T cells likely spanned varied maturation stages, whereas leukemic cells were skewed toward terminal effectors. Most major patient clonotypes were shared with at least one healthy donor.

This clone was counted once. Its target is unknown. Sequencing used genomic DNA taken from PBMCs of patients and controls. TCRdb reprocessed the multiplex PCR reads through CATT. The data contain more than 800 gamma-chain clones, more than 25% of them singletons. The sequence came from a human donor in good health. Sequencing was done on a sample of blood. The gene calls are TRGV2 and TRGJ1 or TRGJ2. TCRdb lists no J gene, so it was determined here by aligning the DNA to germline. The CDR3 DNA sequence: TGTGCCACCTGGGACGGGCTGGGGAAGTGTTATAAGAAACTCTTT. Translating it yields CATWDGLGKCYKKLF.